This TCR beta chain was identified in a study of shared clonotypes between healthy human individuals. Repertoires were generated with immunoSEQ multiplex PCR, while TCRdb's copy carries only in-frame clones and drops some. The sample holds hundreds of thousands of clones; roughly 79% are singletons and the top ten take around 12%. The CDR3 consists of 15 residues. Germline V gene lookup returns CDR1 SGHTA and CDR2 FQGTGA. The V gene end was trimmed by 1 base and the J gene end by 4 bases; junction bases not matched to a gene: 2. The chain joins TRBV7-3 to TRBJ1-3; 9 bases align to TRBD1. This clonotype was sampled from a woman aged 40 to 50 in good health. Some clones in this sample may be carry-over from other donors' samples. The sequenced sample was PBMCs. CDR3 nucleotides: TGTGCCAGCAGCTTAAACAGGGGGCTCGGAAACACCATATATTTT. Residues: CASSLNRGLGNTIYF.